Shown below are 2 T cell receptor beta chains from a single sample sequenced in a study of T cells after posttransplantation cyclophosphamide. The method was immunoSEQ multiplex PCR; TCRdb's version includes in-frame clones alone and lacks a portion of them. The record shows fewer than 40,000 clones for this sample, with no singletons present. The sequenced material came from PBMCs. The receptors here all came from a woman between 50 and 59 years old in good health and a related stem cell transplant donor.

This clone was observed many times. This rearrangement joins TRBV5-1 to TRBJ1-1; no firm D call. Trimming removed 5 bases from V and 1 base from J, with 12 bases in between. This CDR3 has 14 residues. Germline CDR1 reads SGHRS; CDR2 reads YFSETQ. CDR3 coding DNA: TGCGCCAGCAGTCCTGACAAGCCGAACACTGAAGCTTTCTTT. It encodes CASSPDKPNTEAFF.

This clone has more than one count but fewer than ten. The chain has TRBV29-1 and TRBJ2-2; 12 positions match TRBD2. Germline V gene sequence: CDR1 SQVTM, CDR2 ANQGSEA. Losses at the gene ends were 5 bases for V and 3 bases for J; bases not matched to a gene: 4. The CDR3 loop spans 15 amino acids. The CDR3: CSVPGLAGHTGELFF. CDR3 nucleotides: TGCAGCGTTCCCGGACTAGCGGGGCACACCGGGGAGCTGTTTTTT.